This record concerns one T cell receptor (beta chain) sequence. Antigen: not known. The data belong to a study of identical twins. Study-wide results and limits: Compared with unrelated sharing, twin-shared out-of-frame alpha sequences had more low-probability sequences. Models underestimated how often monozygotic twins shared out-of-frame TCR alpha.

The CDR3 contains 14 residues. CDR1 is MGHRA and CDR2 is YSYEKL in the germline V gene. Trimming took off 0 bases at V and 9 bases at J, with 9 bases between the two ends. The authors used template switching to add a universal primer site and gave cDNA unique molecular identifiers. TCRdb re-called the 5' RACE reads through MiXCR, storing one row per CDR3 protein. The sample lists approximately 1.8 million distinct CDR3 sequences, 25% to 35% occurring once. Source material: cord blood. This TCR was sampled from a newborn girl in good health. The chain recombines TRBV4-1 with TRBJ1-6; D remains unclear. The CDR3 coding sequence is TGCGCCAGCAGCCAAGATTTTCCTAGTTCACCCCTCCACTTT. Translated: CASSQDFPSSPLHF.